Shown below are 10 T cell receptor beta chains from a single sample sequenced in a study of blood T cell repertoires in COVID-19. The assay was immunoSEQ multiplex PCR, and TCRdb's table has in-frame clones only and misses some. The sample has around 130,000 clones; around 83% are singletons. Sequencing was performed on PBMCs or T cells enriched from blood (not recorded which). The receptor set was obtained from a man under 40 who had recovered from COVID-19.

The chain uses TRBV10-3 and TRBJ2-7; 8 bases are a match to TRBD1. Germline CDR1 and CDR2: ENHRY and SYGVKD. The trim removed 0 bases at V and 2 bases at J, leaving 3 bases unmatched. The CDR3 consists of 15 residues. The CDR3: CAISESRTGTYEQYV. Here the CDR3 DNA reads TGTGCCATCAGTGAGTCGAGGACAGGGACCTACGAGCAGTACGTC.

The J gene is TRBJ2-5, the V gene TRBV29-1, with 9 bases fitting TRBD2. CDR3 length equals 15 residues. Looked up from germline, CDR1 is SQVTM and CDR2 is ANQGSEA. Losses at the gene ends were 3 bases for V and 5 bases for J; bases not matched to a gene: 10. CDR3 amino acids: CSVDNTRGGGETQYF. CDR3 in DNA: TGCAGCGTTGACAACACGCGGGGGGGCGGTGAGACCCAGTACTTC.

The chain recombines TRBV5-1 with TRBJ1-4, with no clear D. The V gene's germline CDR1 is SGHRS and CDR2 YFSETQ. Trimming removed 2 bases at V and 0 bases at J, with 5 bases between. CDR3 length: 14 residues. The CDR3 here is CASSLTATNEKLFF. The CDR3 nucleotides read TGCGCCAGCAGCTTAACAGCAACTAATGAAAAACTGTTTTTT. Full variable domain (missing parts from reference TRBV5-1 and TRBJ1-4): KAGVTQTPRYLIKTRGQQVTLSCSPISGHRSVSWYQQTPGQGLQFLFEYFSETQRNKGNFPGRFSGRQFSNSRSEMNVSTLELGDSALYLCASSLTATNEKLFFGSGTQLSVL.

The V gene is TRBV7-8, the J gene TRBJ1-2, with TRBD1 identical over 10 bases. In germline, CDR1 is SGHVS, CDR2 FQNEAQ. CDR3 size: 15 residues. With 5 bases clipped from V and 6 bases from J, the junction kept 9 bases outside the gene matches. The CDR3 sequence: CASSARTGTGDGYTF. DNA of the CDR3: TGTGCCAGCAGCGCACGTACCGGGACAGGGGATGGCTACACCTTC.

This chain connects TRBV27 to TRBJ2-1, with 11 bases aligning to TRBD2. Germline V gene data show CDR1 as MNHEY and CDR2 as SMNVEV (reference sequence). The CDR3 sequence is 13 residues long. J gave up 7 bases and V 10 bases, and 6 bases lay outside the gene matches. CDR3 in amino acids: CATSLAGVNEQFF. CDR3 sequence (DNA): TGTGCCACCTCACTAGCGGGAGTAAATGAGCAGTTCTTC.

The chain employs TRBV27 and TRBJ1-2; 10 positions agree with TRBD1. The CDR3 runs to 15 residues. With V trimmed by 5 bases and J by 3 bases, 6 bases remained unmatched. Germline V lookup: CDR1 MNHEY, CDR2 SMNVEV (reference sequence). CDR3 residues: CASSPAGTGDYGYTF. The CDR3 nucleotides are TGTGCCAGCAGTCCAGCCGGGACAGGGGACTATGGCTACACCTTC.

The rearrangement links TRBV6-5 to TRBJ1-4; no firm D call. The V gene lost 5 bases and the J gene lost 6 bases, with 16 bases spanning the gap. CDR3 length: 15 amino acids. Germline CDR1 and CDR2: MNHEY and SVGAGI. The CDR3 nucleotides are TGTGCCAGCAGTAGCGATAGTGGTTGGGATGAAAAACTGTTTTTT. Its protein product is CASSSDSGWDEKLFF.

The chain has TRBV5-1 and TRBJ2-5, with a weak D call TRBD2 (6 bases). Germline lookup yields CDR1 SGHRS and CDR2 YFSETQ. V was trimmed by 1 base and J by 2 bases, leaving 12 bases between them. This CDR3 has 15 amino acids. In DNA form, the CDR3 reads TGCGCCAGCAGCTTGAACCAGGGAGGTCAAGAGACCCAGTACTTC. Protein product: CASSLNQGGQETQYF.

Points on this clone: The sample has other DNA sequences that encode this CDR3 too. V gene TRBV2 combines with J gene TRBJ1-5; possible D gene TRBD1, 5 bases. There are 13 residues in the CDR3. The germline V gene has CDR1 SNHLY and CDR2 FYNNEI. Between the trimmed V and J ends, which lost 5 bases and 2 bases, there was a span of 7 bases. This chain's CDR3 is CASSTGGNQPQHF. The CDR3 DNA is TGTGCCAGCAGTACAGGAGGCAATCAGCCCCAGCATTTT.

This chain links TRBV10-3 with TRBJ1-1, with 9 bases identical to TRBD1. The CDR3 loop spans 14 amino acids. Trimming cost V 8 bases and J 3 bases; bases outside gene matches: 7. Germline values: CDR1 ENHRY, CDR2 SYGVKD. CDR3 protein: CAIADRGADTEAFF. The CDR3 DNA follows: TGTGCCATCGCCGACAGGGGGGCGGACACTGAAGCTTTCTTT.